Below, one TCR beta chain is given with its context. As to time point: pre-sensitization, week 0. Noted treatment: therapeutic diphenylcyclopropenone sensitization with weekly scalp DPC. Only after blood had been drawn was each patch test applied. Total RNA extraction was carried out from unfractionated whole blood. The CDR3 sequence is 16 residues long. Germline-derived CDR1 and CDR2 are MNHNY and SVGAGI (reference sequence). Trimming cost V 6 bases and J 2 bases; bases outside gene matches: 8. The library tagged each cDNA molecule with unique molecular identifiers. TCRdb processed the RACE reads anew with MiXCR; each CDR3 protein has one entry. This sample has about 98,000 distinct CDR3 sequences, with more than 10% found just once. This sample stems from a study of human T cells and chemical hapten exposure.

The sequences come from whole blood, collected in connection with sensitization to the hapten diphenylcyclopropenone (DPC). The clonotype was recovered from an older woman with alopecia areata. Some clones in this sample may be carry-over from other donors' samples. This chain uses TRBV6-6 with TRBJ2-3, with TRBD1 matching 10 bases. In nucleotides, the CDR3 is TGTGCCAGCAGCCGACAGGGGGCGGATAACACAGATACGCAGTATTTT. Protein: CASSRQGADNTDTQYF.